The sequence of this TCR beta chain was determined in a study of T cells after yellow fever vaccination. Germline lookup yields CDR1 MNHNS and CDR2 SASEGT. Trimming removed 7 bases at V and 3 bases at J, with 10 bases between. CDR3 length equals 14 residues. Findings and limits, study-wide: Just a small share of clonotypes turned up in the CD4 compartment as well as the CD8 compartment. Abundant contaminating clonotypes from the bulk population could appear in FACS-sorted repertoires.

To note about this clonotype: What it binds is unknown.

TCRdb redid the calling of the 5' RACE reads with MiXCR, one entry per CDR3 protein. The table lists fewer than 450,000 distinct CDR3 sequences, around a tenth of them singletons. This receptor was taken from a man younger than 35 who received the YFV17D yellow fever vaccine. This specimen consisted of PBMCs, obtained on the day of the first yellow fever vaccination. The chain carries TRBV6-1 and TRBJ1-6, with D unresolved. CDR3 sequence (DNA): TGTGCCAGCACAACGGGCGTCTATAATTCACCCCTCCACTTT. It encodes CASTTGVYNSPLHF.